This entry features one TCR beta chain sequence. Relative to the germline gene, one junction end is altered; a read error may explain this. The use of genomic DNA as template underpinned the TCR beta VDJ and CDR3 profiling. TCRdb re-analysed the reads in MiXCR, keeping a single row per CDR3 protein. The data show around 400,000 distinct CDR3 sequences, with about two thirds seen just once and 3.5% to 4.5% held by the top ten. This sample is part of a study of CD8+CD57+ T cells in acquired aplastic anemia. The CDR3 spans 14 residues. Per the germline V gene, CDR1 is SGDLS and CDR2 is YYNGEE. The sample comprised sorted CD4+, CD8+, or CD8+CD57+ T cells (not recorded which) from PBMCs. J is TRBJ2-7 and V is TRBV9; D might be TRBD2 (6 bases). The sequence came from a human donor in good health, serving as a control. CDR3 bases: TGTGCCAGCAGCGAGGACTATCGGGCGTCAGCAAGAGACTTC. Encoded protein: CASSEDYRASARDF.